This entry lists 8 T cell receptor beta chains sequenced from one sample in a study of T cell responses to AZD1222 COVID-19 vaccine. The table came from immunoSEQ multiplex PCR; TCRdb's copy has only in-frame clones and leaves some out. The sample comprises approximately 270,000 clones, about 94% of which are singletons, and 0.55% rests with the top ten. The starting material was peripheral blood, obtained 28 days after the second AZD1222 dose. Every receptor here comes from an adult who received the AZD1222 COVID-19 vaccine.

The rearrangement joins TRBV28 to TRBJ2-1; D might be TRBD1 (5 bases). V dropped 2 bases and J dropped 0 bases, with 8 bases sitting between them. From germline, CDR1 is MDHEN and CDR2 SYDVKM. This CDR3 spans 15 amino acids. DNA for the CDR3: TGTGCCAGCAGTTTACAGGGTAGCTCCTACAATGAGCAGTTCTTC. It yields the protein CASSLQGSSYNEQFF.

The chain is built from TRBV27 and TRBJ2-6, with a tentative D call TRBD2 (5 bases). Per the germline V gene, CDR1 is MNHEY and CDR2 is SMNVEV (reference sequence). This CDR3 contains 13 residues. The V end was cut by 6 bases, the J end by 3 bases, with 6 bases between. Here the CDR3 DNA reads TGTGCCAGCAGAAGCGGTGGGGCCAACGTCCTGACTTTC. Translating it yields CASRSGGANVLTF.

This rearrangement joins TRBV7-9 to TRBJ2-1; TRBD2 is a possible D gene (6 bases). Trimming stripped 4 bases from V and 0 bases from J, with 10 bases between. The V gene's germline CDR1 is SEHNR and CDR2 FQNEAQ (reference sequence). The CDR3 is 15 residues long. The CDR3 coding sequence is TGTGCCAGCAGCTCGGGACTGAGCTCCTACAATGAGCAGTTCTTC. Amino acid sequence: CASSSGLSSYNEQFF. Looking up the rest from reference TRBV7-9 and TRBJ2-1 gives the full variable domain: DTGVSQNPRHKITKRGQNVTFRCDPISEHNRLYWYRQTLGQGPEFLTYFQNEAQLEKSRLLSDRFSAERPKGSFSTLEIQRTEQGDSAMYLCASSSGLSSYNEQFFGPGTRLTVL.

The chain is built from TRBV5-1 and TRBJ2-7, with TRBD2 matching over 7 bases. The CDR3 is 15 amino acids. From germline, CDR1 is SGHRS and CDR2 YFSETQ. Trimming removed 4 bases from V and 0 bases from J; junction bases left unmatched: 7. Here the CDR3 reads CASSIGTNPSYEQYF. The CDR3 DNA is TGCGCCAGCAGCATCGGGACTAATCCCTCCTACGAGCAGTACTTC.

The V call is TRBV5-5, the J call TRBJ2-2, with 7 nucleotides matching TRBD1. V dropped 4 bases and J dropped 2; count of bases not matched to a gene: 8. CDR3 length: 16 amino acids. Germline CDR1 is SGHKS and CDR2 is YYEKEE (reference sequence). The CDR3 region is CASSPRTGTNTGELFF. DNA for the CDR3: TGTGCCAGCAGCCCCCGGACAGGAACTAACACCGGGGAGCTGTTTTTT.

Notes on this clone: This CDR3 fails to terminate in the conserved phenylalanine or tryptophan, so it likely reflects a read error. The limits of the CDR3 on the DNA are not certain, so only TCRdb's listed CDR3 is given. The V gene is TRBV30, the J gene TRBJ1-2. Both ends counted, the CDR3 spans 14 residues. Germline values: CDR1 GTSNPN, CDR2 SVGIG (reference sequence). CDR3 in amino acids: CAWSPKSRPHGRPV.

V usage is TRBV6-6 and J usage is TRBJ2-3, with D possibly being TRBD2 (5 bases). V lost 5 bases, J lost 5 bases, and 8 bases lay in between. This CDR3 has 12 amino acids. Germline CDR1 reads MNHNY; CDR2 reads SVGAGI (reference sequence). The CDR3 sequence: CASSARGDTQYF. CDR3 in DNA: TGTGCCAGCAGTGCCCGGGGAGATACGCAGTATTTT.

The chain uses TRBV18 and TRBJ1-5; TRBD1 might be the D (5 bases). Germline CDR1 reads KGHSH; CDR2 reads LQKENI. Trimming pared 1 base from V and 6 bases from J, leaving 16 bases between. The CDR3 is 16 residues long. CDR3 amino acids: CASSPLGTDGGQPQHF. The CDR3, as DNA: TGTGCCAGCTCACCACTCGGGACGGATGGGGGTCAGCCCCAGCATTTT.